The 16 T cell receptor beta chains reported below all come from one sample, sequenced in a study of OX40 agonist ivuxolimab in advanced cancers. Clones were sequenced by immunoSEQ multiplex PCR, and TCRdb holds only the in-frame ones, with some missing. This sample has approximately 28,000 clones, with about 90% found just once. The sequenced sample was CD4+ or CD8+ T cells sorted from blood, obtained in a trial of the OX40 agonist ivuxolimab. The origin of the receptors is an adult with an advanced solid tumor such as melanoma, head and neck, liver or kidney cancer.

The V gene is TRBV30, the J gene TRBJ1-1, with D tentatively TRBD1 (6 bases). Germline CDR1 reads GTSNPN; CDR2 reads SVGIG (reference sequence). The CDR3 extends over 12 amino acids. Trimming took off 4 bases at V and 4 bases at J, with 10 bases between the two ends. The CDR3 loop is CAWIGGSTEAFF. DNA for the CDR3: TGTGCCTGGATAGGGGGAAGCACTGAAGCTTTCTTT.

The chain is built from TRBV10-2 and TRBJ2-1, with TRBD1 matching over 7 bases. The junction had 5 bases not matched to a gene; V was cut back by 6 bases and J by 9 bases. The CDR3 has 12 residues. Germline CDR1 reads WSHSY; CDR2 reads SAAADI. The chain's CDR3 is CASRGQGVEQFF. The CDR3 DNA sequence: TGCGCCAGCAGGGGGCAGGGGGTTGAGCAGTTCTTC.

The chain recombines TRBV18 with TRBJ2-1; D may match TRBD1 or TRBD2 (6 bases each). The CDR3 is 15 residues long. V was clipped by 6 bases and J by 3 bases, with 15 bases between them. CDR1 and CDR2 (germline): KGHSH, LQKENI. CDR3 sequence (DNA): TGTGCCAGCTCTTCGGAGGGACAAATCTACAATGAGCAGTTCTTC. Translation gives CASSSEGQIYNEQFF.

This clone showed up just once. This chain uses TRBV7-8 with TRBJ2-1; TRBD1 agrees at 7 bases. Per germline, CDR1 SGHVS and CDR2 FQNEAQ. This CDR3 region has 14 residues. The junction had 2 bases not matched to a gene; V was cut back by 4 bases and J by 2 bases. CDR3 residues: CASSSTGTYNEQFF. The DNA of the CDR3 is TGTGCCAGCAGCTCGACAGGGACCTACAATGAGCAGTTCTTC.

This clone is classed as medium-sized (0.01 to 0.1%). The V call is TRBV29-1, the J call TRBJ2-7; 8 nucleotides match TRBD1. With 6 bases clipped from V and 3 bases from J, the junction kept 4 bases outside the gene matches. CDR3 length: 12 residues. CDR1 and CDR2 (germline): SQVTM, ANQGSEA. CDR3 sequence (DNA): TGCAGCGTGGGACAGGCCGGCTACGAGCAGTACTTC. It encodes CSVGQAGYEQYF.

The V call is TRBV4-2, the J call TRBJ2-7; D not certain. Germline-derived CDR1 and CDR2 are LGHNA and YNFKEQ. The CDR3 contains 14 residues. V was cut by 4 bases and J by 3 bases, with 13 bases left in between. The CDR3: CASSPMAYIYEQYF. As DNA, the CDR3 is TGTGCCAGCAGCCCAATGGCATATATCTACGAGCAGTACTTC.

This sequence joins TRBV2 and TRBJ2-3; perhaps TRBD2 as D (6 bases). Between the trimmed V and J ends, which lost 6 bases and 2 bases, there was a span of 18 bases. The CDR3 runs 16 residues. CDR1 is SNHLY, CDR2 FYNNEI, per germline. The CDR3 sequence is CASRPPGLGDTDTQYF. CDR3 DNA: TGTGCCAGCAGGCCCCCGGGACTGGGAGACACAGATACGCAGTATTTT.

This chain joins TRBV2 and TRBJ2-5; 11 nucleotides line up with TRBD1. V was clipped by 9 bases and J by 4 bases; unmatched bases: 7. Germline values: CDR1 SNHLY, CDR2 FYNNEI. The CDR3 extends over 14 amino acids. The CDR3 reads CASRDRGYLETQYF. DNA for the CDR3: TGTGCCAGTAGGGACAGGGGGTACCTAGAGACCCAGTACTTC.

V gene TRBV25-1 combines with J gene TRBJ2-7; TRBD2 matches at 8 bases. The CDR3 sequence is 14 residues long. Germline CDR1 MGHDK, CDR2 SYGVNS. J lost 3 bases, V lost 2 bases, and 3 bases had no gene match. CDR3 residues: CASSEVSGSYEQYF. DNA for the CDR3: TGTGCCAGCAGTGAAGTCAGCGGGAGCTACGAGCAGTACTTC.

V gene TRBV25-1 combines with J gene TRBJ2-1, with no clear D. This CDR3 has 12 residues. The ends were cut back, 0 bases at V and 3 bases at J, with 0 bases in the middle. CDR1 is MGHDK, CDR2 SYGVNS, per germline. CDR3: CASSEYYNEQFF. The CDR3 nucleotides are TGTGCCAGCAGTGAATACTACAATGAGCAGTTCTTC. The entire variable domain, with the rest obtained from reference TRBV25-1 and TRBJ2-1, is as follows: EADIYQTPRYLVIGTGKKITLECSQTMGHDKMYWYQQDPGMELHLIHYSYGVNSTEKGDLSSESTVSRIRTEHFPLTLESARPSHTSQYLCASSEYYNEQFFGPGTRLTVL.

This clone came up a few times. This chain joins TRBV19 and TRBJ1-1; 7 bases align to TRBD1. The germline CDR1 and CDR2 sequences are LNHDA and SQIVND (reference sequence). The CDR3 has 14 residues. With V trimmed by 3 bases and J by 2 bases, 3 bases remained unmatched. Here the CDR3 reads CASSIWDRNTEAFF. The CDR3 region has the DNA TGTGCCAGTAGTATTTGGGACAGAAACACTGAAGCTTTCTTT.

The rearrangement links TRBV7-9 to TRBJ1-2; D gene uncertain. Per the germline V gene, CDR1 is SEHNR and CDR2 is FQNEAQ (reference sequence). The CDR3 covers 14 residues. Trimming pared 1 base from V and 4 bases from J, leaving 10 bases between. DNA for the CDR3: TGTGCCAGCAGCTTAGTGGGGAGCCCCTATGGCTACACCTTC. Translated, it gives CASSLVGSPYGYTF. Complete variable domain (other parts from reference TRBV7-9 and TRBJ1-2): DTGVSQNPRHKITKRGQNVTFRCDPISEHNRLYWYRQTLGQGPEFLTYFQNEAQLEKSRLLSDRFSAERPKGSFSTLEIQRTEQGDSAMYLCASSLVGSPYGYTFGSGTRLTVV.

This clone appeared once. V gene TRBV9 combines with J gene TRBJ1-2; 10 positions agree with TRBD1. The J segment lost 4 bases and the V segment lost 4 bases, leaving 7 bases of the junction unmatched. Germline CDR1 SGDLS, CDR2 YYNGEE. The CDR3 runs 15 residues. CDR3 DNA sequence: TGTGCCAGCAGCCAGACAGGGGGCGCAGGCTATGGCTACACCTTC. Encoded protein: CASSQTGGAGYGYTF.

The rearrangement links TRBV19 to TRBJ2-7, with TRBD2 matching over 10 bases. Germline CDR1 reads LNHDA; CDR2 reads SQIVND (reference sequence). V gave up 3 bases and J gave up 5 bases; unmatched junction bases: 1. The CDR3 loop spans 13 amino acids. The CDR3: CASSITSGNEQYF. The CDR3 bases are TGTGCCAGTAGTATCACTAGCGGGAACGAGCAGTACTTC.

This clone has more than one count but fewer than ten. The chain employs TRBV7-6 and TRBJ1-1; D may be TRBD1 (5 bases). The V end lost 5 bases, the J end lost 4 bases, and 11 bases lay between the germline ends. Germline V gives CDR1 SGHVS, CDR2 FNYEAQ. The CDR3 is 13 amino acids. CDR3 sequence reads: CASSPRGSTEAFF. The CDR3 region has the DNA TGTGCCAGCAGCCCACGGGGGAGCACTGAAGCTTTCTTT.

This chain links TRBV7-2 with TRBJ2-7; 8 positions agree with TRBD1. V was pared by 5 bases and J by 5 bases, with 17 bases of the junction left unmatched. The germline CDR1 and CDR2 sequences are SGHTA and FQGNSA. This CDR3 is 17 amino acids long. The DNA for the CDR3 is TGTGCCAGCAGCCCCTCGGACAGGGCCGTTCCAGGAAACGAGCAGTACTTC. Translating gives CASSPSDRAVPGNEQYF.